This T cell receptor (beta chain) was retrieved from a study of blood T cell repertoires in COVID-19. Libraries were prepared by immunoSEQ multiplex PCR; TCRdb keeps only in-frame clonotypes and omits some of them. Seen here are some 200,000 clones, around 88% observed once, and the top ten hold more than 1.4%. Germline V gives CDR1 SNHLY, CDR2 FYNNEI. CDR3 size: 15 residues. The V gene lost 2 bases and the J gene lost 4 bases, with 12 bases spanning the gap. Material for sequencing was peripheral blood. V usage is TRBV2 and J usage is TRBJ1-3; D not resolved. The sequence derives from a man younger than 35 with active or convalescent COVID-19. CDR3 coding DNA: TGTGCCAGCAGTGAAATTCAGGAAGGCGGAAACACCATATATTTT. Its translation is CASSEIQEGGNTIYF.